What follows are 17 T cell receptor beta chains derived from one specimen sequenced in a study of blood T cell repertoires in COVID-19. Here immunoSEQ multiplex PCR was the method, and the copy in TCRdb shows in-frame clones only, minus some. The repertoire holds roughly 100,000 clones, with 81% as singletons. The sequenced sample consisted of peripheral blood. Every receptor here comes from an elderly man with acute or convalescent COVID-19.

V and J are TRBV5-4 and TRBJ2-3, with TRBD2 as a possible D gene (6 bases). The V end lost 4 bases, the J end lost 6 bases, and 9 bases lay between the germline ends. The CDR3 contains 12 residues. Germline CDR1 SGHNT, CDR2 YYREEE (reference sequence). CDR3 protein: CASSPGGDTQYF. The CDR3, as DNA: TGTGCCAGCAGCCCTGGAGGGGATACGCAGTATTTT.

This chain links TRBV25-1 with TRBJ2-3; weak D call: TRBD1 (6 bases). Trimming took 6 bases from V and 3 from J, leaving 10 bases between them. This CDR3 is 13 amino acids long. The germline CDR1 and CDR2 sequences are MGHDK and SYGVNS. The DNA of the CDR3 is TGTGCCAGCAGGGGGGCTGGGACAGATACGCAGTATTTT. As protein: CASRGAGTDTQYF. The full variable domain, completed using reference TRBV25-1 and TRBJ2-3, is EADIYQTPRYLVIGTGKKITLECSQTMGHDKMYWYQQDPGMELHLIHYSYGVNSTEKGDLSSESTVSRIRTEHFPLTLESARPSHTSQYLCASRGAGTDTQYFGPGTRLTVL.

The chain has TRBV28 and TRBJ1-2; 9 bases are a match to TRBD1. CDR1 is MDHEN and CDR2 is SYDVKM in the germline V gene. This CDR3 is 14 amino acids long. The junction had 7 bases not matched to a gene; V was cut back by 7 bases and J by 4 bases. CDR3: CASILQGAPYGYTF. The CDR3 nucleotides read TGTGCCAGCATCCTACAGGGGGCCCCCTATGGCTACACCTTC.

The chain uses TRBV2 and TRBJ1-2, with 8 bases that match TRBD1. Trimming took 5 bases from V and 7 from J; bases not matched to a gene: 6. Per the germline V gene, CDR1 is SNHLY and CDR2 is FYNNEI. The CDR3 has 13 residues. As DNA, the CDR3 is TGTGCCAGCAGTTCGGACAGGGACCGTGGCTACACCTTC. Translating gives CASSSDRDRGYTF.

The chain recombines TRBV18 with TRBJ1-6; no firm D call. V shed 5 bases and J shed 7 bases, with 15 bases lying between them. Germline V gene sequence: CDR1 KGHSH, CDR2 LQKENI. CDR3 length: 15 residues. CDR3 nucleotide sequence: TGTGCCAGCTCAGGACCGGGAAGAACCAATTCACCCCTCCACTTT. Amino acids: CASSGPGRTNSPLHF. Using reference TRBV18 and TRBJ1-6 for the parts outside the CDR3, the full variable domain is NAGVMQNPRHLVRRRGQEARLRCSPMKGHSHVYWYRQLPEEGLKFMVYLQKENIIDESGMPKERFSAEFPKEGPSILRIQQVVRGDSAAYFCASSGPGRTNSPLHFGNGTRLTVT.

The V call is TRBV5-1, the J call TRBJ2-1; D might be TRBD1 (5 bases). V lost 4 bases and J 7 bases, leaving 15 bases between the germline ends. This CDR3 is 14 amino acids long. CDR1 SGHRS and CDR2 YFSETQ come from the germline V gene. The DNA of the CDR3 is TGCGCCAGCAGCCTAGGGGTGAGTTCAAATGAGCAGTTCTTC. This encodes CASSLGVSSNEQFF.

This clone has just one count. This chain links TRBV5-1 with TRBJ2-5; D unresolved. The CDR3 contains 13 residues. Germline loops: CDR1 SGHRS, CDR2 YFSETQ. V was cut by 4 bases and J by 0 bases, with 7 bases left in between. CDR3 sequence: CASSPEYQETQYF. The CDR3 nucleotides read TGCGCCAGCAGCCCTGAGTACCAAGAGACCCAGTACTTC.

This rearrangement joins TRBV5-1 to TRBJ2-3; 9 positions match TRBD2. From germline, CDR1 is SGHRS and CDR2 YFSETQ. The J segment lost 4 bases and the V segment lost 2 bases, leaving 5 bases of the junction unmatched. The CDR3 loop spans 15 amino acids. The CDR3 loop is CASSFSGSGADTQYF. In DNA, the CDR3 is TGCGCCAGCAGCTTTAGCGGGAGTGGAGCAGATACGCAGTATTTT. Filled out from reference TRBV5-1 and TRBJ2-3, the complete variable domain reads KAGVTQTPRYLIKTRGQQVTLSCSPISGHRSVSWYQQTPGQGLQFLFEYFSETQRNKGNFPGRFSGRQFSNSRSEMNVSTLELGDSALYLCASSFSGSGADTQYFGPGTRLTVL.

CDR3 loop: CASSLVSGRGGGETQYF. The CDR3, as DNA: TGTGCCAGCAGTTTAGTCAGCGGGAGAGGGGGGGGAGAGACCCAGTACTTC. The chain combines TRBV28 with TRBJ2-5; 8 nucleotides agree with TRBD2. The junction had 12 bases not matched to a gene; V was cut back by 2 bases and J by 4 bases. Germline V lookup: CDR1 MDHEN, CDR2 SYDVKM. The CDR3 has 17 residues.

The CDR3 coding sequence is TGCGCCAGCAGCCAACAAGGGGGGGGTGAAAAACTGTTTTTT. Translated, it gives CASSQQGGGEKLFF. J is TRBJ1-4 and V is TRBV4-3, with D perhaps matching TRBD1 (6 bases). This CDR3 is built from 14 residues. CDR1 is LGHNA and CDR2 is YSLEER in the germline V gene. Trimming stripped 2 bases from V and 7 bases from J, with 11 bases between.

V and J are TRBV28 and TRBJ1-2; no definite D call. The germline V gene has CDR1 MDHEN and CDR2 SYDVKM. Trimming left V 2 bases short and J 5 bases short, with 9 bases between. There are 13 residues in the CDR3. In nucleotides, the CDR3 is TGTGCCAGCAGTTTACCCGGACTGTATGGCTACACCTTC. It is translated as CASSLPGLYGYTF.

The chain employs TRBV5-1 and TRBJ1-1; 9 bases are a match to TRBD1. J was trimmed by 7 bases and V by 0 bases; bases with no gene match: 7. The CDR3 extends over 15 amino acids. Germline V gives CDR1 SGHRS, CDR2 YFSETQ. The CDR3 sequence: CASSLGTQGAGEAFF. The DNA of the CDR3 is TGCGCCAGCAGCTTGGGTACACAGGGGGCGGGTGAAGCTTTCTTT.

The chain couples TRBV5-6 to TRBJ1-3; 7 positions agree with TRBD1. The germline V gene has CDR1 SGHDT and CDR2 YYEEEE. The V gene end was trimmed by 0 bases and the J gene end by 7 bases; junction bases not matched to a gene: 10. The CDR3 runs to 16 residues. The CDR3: CASSLAQTGLANTIYF. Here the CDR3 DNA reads TGTGCCAGCAGCTTGGCCCAGACAGGGTTAGCGAACACCATATATTTT.

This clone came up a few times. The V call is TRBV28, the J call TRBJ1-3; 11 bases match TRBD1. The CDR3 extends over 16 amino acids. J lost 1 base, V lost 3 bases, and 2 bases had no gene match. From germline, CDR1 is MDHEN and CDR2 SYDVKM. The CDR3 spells CASSLGTGGSGNTIYF. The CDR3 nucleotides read TGTGCCAGCAGTTTGGGGACAGGGGGATCTGGAAACACCATATATTTT.

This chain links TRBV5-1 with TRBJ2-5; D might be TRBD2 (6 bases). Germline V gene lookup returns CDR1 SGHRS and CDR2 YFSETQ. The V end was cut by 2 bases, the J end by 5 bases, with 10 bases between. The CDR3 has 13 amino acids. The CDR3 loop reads CASSFGGRETQYF. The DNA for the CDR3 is TGCGCCAGCAGCTTCGGGGGAAGGGAGACCCAGTACTTC.

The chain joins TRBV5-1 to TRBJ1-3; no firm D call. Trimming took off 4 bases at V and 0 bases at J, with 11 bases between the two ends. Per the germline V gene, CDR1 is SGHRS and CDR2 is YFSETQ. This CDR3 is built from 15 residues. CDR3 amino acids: CASSPVLSSGNTIYF. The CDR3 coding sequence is TGCGCCAGCAGCCCTGTTCTAAGCTCTGGAAACACCATATATTTT.

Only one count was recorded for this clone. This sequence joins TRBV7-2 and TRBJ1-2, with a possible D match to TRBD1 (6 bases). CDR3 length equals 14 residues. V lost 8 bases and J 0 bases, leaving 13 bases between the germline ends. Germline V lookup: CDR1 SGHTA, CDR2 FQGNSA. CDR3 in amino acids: CASGSGASNYGYTF. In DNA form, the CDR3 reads TGTGCCAGCGGGTCAGGGGCCTCTAACTATGGCTACACCTTC.